The T cell receptor (beta chain) under discussion was sequenced for a study of blood T cells in healthy people across ages. Germline CDR1 and CDR2: DFQATT and SNEGSKA (reference sequence). V dropped 0 bases and J dropped 2; count of bases not matched to a gene: 3. CDR3 length: 15 amino acids. Next came a second PCR, run for about 7 to 12 cycles, which used a sample-barcoded 5' primer along with a J-beta primer mix. Every cDNA molecule carried a tag from a template-switch adaptor bearing 12 random nucleotides. TCRdb reprocessed the 5' RACE reads via MiXCR and lists one record per CDR3 protein. The sample shows hundreds of thousands of distinct CDR3 sequences, roughly 25% of them seen only once. This sample was also put to use in a study of T cells of mothers and their children. That source notes: Each mother gave over 9.5 million TCR beta CDR3 reads; each child, about 3 million. Relative to unrelated pairs, biologically related mother-child dyads exhibited marginally greater, non-significant overlap.

The material sequenced was blood. The origin of this receptor is a boy between 5 and 17 years old in good health. V usage is TRBV20-1 and J usage is TRBJ2-3, with 9 bases fitting TRBD2. The chain's CDR3 is CSARDSGRYTDTQYF. CDR3 sequence (DNA): TGCAGTGCTAGAGATAGCGGGAGATACACAGATACGCAGTATTTT.